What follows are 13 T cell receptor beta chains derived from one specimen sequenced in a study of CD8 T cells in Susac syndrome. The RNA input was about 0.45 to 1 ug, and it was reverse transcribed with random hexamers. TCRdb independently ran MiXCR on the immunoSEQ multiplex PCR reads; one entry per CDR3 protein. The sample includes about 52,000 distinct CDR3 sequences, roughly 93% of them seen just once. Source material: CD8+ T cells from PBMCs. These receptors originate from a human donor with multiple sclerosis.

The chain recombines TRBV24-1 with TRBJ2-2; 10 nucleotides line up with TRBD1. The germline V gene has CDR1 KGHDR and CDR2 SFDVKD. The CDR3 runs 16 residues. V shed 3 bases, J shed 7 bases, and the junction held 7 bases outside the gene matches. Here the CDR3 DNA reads TGTGCCACCAGTGATGGGACAGGGGTCATAGTCGGGGAGCTGTTTTTT. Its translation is CATSDGTGVIVGELFF.

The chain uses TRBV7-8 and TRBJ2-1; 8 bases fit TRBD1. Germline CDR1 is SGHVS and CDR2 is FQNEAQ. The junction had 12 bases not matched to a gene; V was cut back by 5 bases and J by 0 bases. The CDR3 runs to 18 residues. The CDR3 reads CASSTLTGVPYSYNEQFF. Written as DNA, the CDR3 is TGTGCCAGCAGCACATTGACAGGGGTCCCGTACTCCTACAATGAGCAGTTCTTC.

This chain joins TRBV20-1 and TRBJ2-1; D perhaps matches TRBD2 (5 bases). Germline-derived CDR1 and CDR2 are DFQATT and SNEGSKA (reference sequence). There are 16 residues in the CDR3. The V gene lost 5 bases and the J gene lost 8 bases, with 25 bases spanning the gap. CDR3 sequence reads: CSAQSQLGIPRDEQFF. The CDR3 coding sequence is TGCAGTGCTCAGTCTCAATTGGGCATCCCGAGGGATGAGCAGTTCTTC.

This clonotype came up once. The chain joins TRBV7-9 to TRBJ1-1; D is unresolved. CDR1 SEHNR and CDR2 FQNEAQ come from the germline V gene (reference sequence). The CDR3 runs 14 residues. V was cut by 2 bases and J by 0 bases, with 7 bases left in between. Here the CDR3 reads CASSLIWMNTEAFF. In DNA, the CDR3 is TGTGCCAGCAGCTTAATTTGGATGAACACTGAAGCTTTCTTT.

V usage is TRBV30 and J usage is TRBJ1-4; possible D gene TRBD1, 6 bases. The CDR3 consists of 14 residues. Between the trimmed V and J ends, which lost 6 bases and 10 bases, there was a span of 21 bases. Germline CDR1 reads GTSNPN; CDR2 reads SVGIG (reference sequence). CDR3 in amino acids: CACPTPGDLGKLFF. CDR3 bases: TGTGCCTGTCCAACCCCAGGGGATTTGGGAAAACTGTTTTTT. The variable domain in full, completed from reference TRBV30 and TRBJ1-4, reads SQTIHQWPATLVQPVGSPLSLECTVEGTSNPNLYWYRQAAGRGLQLLFYSVGIGQISSEVPQNLSASRPQDRQFILSSKKLLLSDSGFYLCACPTPGDLGKLFFGSGTQLSVL.

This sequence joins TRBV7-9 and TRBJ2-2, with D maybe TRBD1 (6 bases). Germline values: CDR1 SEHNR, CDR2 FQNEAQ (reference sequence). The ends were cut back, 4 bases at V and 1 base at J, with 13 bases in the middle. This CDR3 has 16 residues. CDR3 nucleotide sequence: TGTGCCAGCAGCTCTTGGACAGCCAGGAACACCGGGGAGCTGTTTTTT. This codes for CASSSWTARNTGELFF.

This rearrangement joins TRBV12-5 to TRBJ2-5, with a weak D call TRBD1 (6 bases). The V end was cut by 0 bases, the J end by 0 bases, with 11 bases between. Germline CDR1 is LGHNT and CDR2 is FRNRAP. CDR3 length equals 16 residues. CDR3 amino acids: CASGLVSSGDQETQYF. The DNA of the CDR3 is TGTGCTAGTGGTTTGGTCTCTTCAGGGGACCAAGAGACCCAGTACTTC.

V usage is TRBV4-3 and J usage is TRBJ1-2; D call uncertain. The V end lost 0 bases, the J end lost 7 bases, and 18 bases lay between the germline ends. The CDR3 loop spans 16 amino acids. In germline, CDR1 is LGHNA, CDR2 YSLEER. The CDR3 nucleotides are TGCGCCAGCAGCCAAGAGGTCCTGCGGCACGAAGGTGGCTACACCTTC. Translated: CASSQEVLRHEGGYTF.

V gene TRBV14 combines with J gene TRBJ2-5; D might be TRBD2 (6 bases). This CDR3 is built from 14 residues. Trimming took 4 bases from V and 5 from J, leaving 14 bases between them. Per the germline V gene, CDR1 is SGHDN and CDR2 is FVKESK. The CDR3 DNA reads TGTGCCAGCAGCCGGGAGGCCGTCCGGGAGACCCAGTACTTC. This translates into CASSREAVRETQYF.

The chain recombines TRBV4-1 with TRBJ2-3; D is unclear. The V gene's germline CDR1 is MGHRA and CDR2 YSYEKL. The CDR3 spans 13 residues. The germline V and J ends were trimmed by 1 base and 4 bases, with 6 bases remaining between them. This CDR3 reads CASSQGRPDTQYF. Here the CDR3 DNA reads TGCGCCAGCAGCCAAGGGAGACCAGATACGCAGTATTTT.

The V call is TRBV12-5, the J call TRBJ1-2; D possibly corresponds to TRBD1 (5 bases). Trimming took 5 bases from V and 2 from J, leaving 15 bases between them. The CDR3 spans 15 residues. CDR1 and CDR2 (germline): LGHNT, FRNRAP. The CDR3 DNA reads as TGTGCTAGTGGTCCGTCCGCCCAGGGCAACTATGGCTACACCTTC. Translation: CASGPSAQGNYGYTF.

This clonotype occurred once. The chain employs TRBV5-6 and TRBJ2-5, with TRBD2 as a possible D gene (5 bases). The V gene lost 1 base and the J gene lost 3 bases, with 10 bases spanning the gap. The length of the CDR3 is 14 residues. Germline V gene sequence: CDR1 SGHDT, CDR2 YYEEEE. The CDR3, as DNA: TGTGCCAGCAGCTTGCCCGCCGGGGAAGAGACCCAGTACTTC. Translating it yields CASSLPAGEETQYF.

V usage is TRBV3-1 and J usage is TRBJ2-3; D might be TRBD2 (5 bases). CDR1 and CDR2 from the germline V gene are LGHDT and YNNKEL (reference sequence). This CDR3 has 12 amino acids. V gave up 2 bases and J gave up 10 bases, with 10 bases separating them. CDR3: CASSQSRTAQYF. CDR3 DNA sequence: TGTGCCAGCAGCCAATCGAGGACTGCGCAGTATTTT.